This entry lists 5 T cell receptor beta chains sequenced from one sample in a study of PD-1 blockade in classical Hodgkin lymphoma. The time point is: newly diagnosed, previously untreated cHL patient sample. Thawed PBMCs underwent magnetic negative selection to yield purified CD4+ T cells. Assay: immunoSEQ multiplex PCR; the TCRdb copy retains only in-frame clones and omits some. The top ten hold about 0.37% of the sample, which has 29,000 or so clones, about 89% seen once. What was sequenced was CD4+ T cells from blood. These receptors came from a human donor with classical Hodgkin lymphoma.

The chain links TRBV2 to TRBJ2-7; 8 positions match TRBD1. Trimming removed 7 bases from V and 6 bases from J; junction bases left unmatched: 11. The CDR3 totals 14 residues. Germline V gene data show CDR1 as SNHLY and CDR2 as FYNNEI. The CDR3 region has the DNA TGTGCCAGCACGGACAGGGCCCTGATTGTCGAGCAGTACTTC. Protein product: CASTDRALIVEQYF.

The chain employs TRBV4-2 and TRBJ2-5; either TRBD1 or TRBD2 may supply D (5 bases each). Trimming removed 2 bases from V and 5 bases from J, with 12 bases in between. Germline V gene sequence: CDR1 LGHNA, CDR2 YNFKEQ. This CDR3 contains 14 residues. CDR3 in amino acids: CASSQTGTGETQYF. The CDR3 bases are TGTGCCAGCAGCCAAACAGGAACGGGGGAGACCCAGTACTTC.

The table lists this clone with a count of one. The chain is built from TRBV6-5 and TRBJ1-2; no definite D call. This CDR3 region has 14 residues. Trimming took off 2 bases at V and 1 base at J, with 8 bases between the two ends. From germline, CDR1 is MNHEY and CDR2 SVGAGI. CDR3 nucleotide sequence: TGTGCCAGCAGTTACGGCCGGAGTAACTATGGCTACACCTTC. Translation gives CASSYGRSNYGYTF.

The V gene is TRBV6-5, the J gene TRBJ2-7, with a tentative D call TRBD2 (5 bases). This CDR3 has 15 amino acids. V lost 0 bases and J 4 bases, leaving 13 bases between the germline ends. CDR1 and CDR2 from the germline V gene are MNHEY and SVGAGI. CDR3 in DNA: TGTGCCAGCAGTTACTCTACCGGGATTCAGTACGAGCAGTACTTC. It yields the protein CASSYSTGIQYEQYF.

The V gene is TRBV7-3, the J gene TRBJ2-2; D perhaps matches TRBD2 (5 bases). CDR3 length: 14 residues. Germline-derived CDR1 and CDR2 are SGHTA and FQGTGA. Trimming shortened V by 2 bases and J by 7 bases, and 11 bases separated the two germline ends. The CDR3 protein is CASSLLGSGGELFF. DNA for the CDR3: TGTGCCAGCAGCTTATTGGGGAGTGGCGGGGAGCTGTTTTTT.